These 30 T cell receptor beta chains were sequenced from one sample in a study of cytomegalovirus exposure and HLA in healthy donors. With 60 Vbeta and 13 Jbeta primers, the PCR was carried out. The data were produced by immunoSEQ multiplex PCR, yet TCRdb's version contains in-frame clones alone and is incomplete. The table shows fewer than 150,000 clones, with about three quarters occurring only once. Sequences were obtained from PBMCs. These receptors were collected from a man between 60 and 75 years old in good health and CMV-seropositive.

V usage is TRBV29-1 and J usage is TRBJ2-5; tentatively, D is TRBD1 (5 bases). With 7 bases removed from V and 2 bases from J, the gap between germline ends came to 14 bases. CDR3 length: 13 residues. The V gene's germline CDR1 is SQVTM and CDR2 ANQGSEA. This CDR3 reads CSAERGLQETQYF. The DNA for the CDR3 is TGCAGCGCAGAAAGGGGTTTACAAGAGACCCAGTACTTC.

This chain's CDR3 is CASSRPGQGKETQYF. The CDR3 nucleotides read TGCGCCAGCAGCCGGCCGGGACAGGGTAAAGAGACCCAGTACTTC. The genes are TRBV5-1 and TRBJ2-5, with 9 positions matching TRBD1. Germline V CDR1 and CDR2: SGHRS, YFSETQ. The length of the CDR3 is 15 residues. V was clipped by 4 bases and J by 3 bases; unmatched bases: 7.

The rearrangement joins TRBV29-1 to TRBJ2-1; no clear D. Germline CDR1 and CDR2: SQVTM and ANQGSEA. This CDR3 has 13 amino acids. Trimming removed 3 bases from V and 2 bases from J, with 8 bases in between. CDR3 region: CSVDRVAYNEQFF. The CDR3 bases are TGCAGCGTTGATCGCGTCGCCTACAATGAGCAGTTCTTC.

CDR3 loop: CASSIIPGLAYNEQFF. CDR3 nucleotide sequence: TGCGCCAGCAGCATAATACCGGGACTAGCATACAATGAGCAGTTCTTC. The chain is built from TRBV5-1 and TRBJ2-1, with 9 bases lining up with TRBD2. Germline values: CDR1 SGHRS, CDR2 YFSETQ. Trimming took 4 bases from V and 4 from J; bases not matched to a gene: 9. This CDR3 spans 16 amino acids.

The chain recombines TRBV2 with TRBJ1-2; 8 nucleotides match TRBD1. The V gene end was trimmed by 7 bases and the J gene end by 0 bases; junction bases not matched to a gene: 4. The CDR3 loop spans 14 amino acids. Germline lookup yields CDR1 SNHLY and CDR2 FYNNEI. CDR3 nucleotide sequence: TGTGCCAGCACCAGGGGGCGCGCTAACTATGGCTACACCTTC. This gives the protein CASTRGRANYGYTF.

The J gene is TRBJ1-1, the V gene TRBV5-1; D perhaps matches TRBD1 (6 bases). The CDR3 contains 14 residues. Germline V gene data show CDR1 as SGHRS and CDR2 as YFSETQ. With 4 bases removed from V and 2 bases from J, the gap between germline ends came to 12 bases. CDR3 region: CASSAGQSNTEAFF. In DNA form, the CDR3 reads TGCGCCAGCAGCGCCGGACAGAGTAACACTGAAGCTTTCTTT.

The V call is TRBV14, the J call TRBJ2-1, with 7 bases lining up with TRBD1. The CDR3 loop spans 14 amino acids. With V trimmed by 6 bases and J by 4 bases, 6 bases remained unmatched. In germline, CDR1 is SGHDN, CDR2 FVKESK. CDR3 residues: CASRTGTNYNEQFF. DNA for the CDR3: TGTGCCAGCAGGACAGGGACAAATTACAATGAGCAGTTCTTC.

The CDR3 reads CSVGPGQDYGYTF. CDR3 nucleotides: TGCAGCGTCGGTCCGGGACAAGACTATGGCTACACCTTC. The gene calls are TRBV29-1 and TRBJ1-2; D is perhaps TRBD1 (6 bases). The CDR3 is 13 amino acids. Looked up from germline, CDR1 is SQVTM and CDR2 is ANQGSEA. Deletions cut 6 bases from V and 3 bases from J, with 14 bases between.

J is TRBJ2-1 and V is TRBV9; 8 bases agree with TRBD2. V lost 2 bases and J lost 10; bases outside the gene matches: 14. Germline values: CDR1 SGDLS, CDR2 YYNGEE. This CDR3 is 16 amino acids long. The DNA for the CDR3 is TGTGCCAGCAGCGTGGCCCGGACTAGCCCAGGAGGCGAGCAGTTCTTC. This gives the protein CASSVARTSPGGEQFF. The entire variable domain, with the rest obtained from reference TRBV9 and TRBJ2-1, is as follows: DSGVTQTPKHLITATGQRVTLRCSPRSGDLSVYWYQQSLDQGLQFLIQYYNGEERAKGNILERFSAQQFPDLHSELNLSSLELGDSALYFCASSVARTSPGGEQFFGPGTRLTVL.

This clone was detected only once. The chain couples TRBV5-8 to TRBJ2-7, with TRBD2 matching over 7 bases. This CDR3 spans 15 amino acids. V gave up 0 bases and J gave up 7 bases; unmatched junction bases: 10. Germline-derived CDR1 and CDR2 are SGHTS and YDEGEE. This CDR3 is CASSLEAASGREQYF. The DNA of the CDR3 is TGTGCCAGCAGCTTGGAAGCGGCTAGCGGTCGTGAGCAGTACTTC.

CDR3 DNA: TGCGCCAGCAGCCTCTACAGGGGGCGGGTTTCGGACACTGAAGCTTTCTTT. Encoded protein: CASSLYRGRVSDTEAFF. The J gene is TRBJ1-1, the V gene TRBV5-1, with 9 nucleotides matching TRBD1. Germline loops: CDR1 SGHRS, CDR2 YFSETQ. V lost 4 bases, J lost 3 bases, and 13 bases stayed unmatched. CDR3 length: 17 residues.

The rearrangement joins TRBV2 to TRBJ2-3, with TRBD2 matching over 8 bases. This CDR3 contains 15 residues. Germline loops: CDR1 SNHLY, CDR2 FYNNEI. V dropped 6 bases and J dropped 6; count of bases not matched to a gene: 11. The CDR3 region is CASSPSGSGFDTQYF. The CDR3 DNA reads TGTGCCAGCAGCCCCAGCGGGAGCGGGTTTGATACGCAGTATTTT.

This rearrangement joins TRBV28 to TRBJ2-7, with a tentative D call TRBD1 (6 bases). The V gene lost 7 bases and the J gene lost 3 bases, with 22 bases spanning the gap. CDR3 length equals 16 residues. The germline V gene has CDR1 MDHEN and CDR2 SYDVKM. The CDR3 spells CASNTLGDNSIYEQYF. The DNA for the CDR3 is TGTGCCAGCAACACCCTCGGGGACAACTCAATCTACGAGCAGTACTTC.

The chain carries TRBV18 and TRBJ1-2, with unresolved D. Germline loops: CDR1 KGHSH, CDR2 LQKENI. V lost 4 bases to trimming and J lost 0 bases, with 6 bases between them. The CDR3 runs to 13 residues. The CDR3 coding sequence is TGTGCCAGCTCACGGGAGACTAACTATGGCTACACCTTC. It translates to CASSRETNYGYTF.

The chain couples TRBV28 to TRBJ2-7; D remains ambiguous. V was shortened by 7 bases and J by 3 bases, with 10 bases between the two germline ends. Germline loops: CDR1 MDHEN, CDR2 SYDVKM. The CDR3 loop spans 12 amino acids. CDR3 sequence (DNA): TGTGCCAGCACCTCTCCTGTCTACGAGCAGTACTTC. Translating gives CASTSPVYEQYF.

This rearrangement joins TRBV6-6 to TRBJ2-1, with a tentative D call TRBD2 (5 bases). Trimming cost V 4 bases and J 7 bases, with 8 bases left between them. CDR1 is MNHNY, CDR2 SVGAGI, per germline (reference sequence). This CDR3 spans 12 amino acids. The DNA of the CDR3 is TGTGCCAGCAGTTCCAGAGGGAATGAGCAGTTCTTC. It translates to CASSSRGNEQFF.

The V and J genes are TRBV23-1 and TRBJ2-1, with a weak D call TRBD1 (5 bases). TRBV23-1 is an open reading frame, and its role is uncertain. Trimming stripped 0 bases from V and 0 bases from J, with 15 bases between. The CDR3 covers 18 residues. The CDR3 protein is CASSQSGGRTSSYNEQFF. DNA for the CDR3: TGCGCCAGCAGTCAATCGGGTGGCAGGACAAGCTCCTACAATGAGCAGTTCTTC.

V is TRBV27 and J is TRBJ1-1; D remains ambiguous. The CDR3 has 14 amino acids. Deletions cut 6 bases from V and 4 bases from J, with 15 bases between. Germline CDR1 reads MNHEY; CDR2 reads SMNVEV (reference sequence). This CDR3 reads CASRSLQGGTEAFF. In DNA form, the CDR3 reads TGTGCCAGCAGATCCCTCCAAGGCGGCACTGAAGCTTTCTTT.

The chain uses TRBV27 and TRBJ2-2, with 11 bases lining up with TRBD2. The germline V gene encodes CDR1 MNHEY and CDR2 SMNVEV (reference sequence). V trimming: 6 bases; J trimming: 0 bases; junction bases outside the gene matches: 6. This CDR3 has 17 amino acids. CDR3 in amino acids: CASRPAGLAANTGELFF. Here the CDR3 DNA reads TGTGCCAGCAGGCCCGCGGGACTAGCGGCGAACACCGGGGAGCTGTTTTTT.

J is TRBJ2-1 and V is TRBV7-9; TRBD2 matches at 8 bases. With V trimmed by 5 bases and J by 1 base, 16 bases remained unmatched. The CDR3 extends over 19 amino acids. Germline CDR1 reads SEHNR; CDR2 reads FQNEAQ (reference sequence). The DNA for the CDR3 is TGTGCCAGCAGCCCATACCCCTCTTTCGCGGGGGGTTCCTACAATGAGCAGTTCTTC. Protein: CASSPYPSFAGGSYNEQFF.

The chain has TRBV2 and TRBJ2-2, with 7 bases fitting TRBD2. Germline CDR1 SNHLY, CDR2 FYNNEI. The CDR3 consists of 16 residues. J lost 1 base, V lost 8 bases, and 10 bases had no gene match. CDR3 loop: CASSMAGDRNTGELFF. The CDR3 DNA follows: TGTGCCAGCTCCATGGCGGGGGACCGGAACACCGGGGAGCTGTTTTTT.

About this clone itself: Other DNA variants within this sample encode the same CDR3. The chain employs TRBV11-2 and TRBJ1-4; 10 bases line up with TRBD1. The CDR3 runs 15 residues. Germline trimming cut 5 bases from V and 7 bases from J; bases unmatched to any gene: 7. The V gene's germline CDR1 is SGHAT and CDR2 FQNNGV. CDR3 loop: CASSARQGAGEKLFF. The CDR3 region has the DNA TGTGCCAGCAGCGCCAGACAGGGGGCAGGTGAAAAACTGTTTTTT. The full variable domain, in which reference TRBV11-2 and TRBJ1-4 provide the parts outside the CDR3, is EAGVAQSPRYKIIEKRQSVAFWCNPISGHATLYWYQQILGQGPKLLIQFQNNGVVDDSQLPKDRFSAERLKGVDSTLKIQPAKLEDSAVYLCASSARQGAGEKLFFGSGTQLSVL.

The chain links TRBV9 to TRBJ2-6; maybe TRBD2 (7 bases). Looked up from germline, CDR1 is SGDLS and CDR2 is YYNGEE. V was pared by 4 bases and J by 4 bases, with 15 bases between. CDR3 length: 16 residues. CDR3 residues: CASSSRGGTGANVLTF. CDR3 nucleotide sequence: TGTGCCAGCAGCTCAAGGGGGGGAACCGGGGCCAACGTCCTGACTTTC.

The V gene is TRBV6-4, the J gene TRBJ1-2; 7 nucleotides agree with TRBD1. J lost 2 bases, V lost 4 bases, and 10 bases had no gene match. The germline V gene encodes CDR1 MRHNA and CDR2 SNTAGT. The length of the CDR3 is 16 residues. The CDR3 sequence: CASSVYPGQSNYGYTF. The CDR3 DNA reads TGTGCCAGCAGTGTTTACCCGGGACAGTCCAACTATGGCTACACCTTC.

The CDR3 loop is CASSYSLGRFTDTQYF. As DNA, the CDR3 is TGTGCCAGCAGTTACTCTCTGGGGCGGTTCACAGATACGCAGTATTTT. The V and J genes are TRBV6-5 and TRBJ2-3; perhaps TRBD1 as D (5 bases). The germline CDR1 and CDR2 sequences are MNHEY and SVGAGI. The CDR3 is 16 amino acids. V dropped 0 bases and J dropped 2 bases, with 12 bases sitting between them.

CDR3 nucleotides: TGTGCCAGCAGTGAATCGGCAGGGGGCCCGGAAGCTTTCTTT. Protein product: CASSESAGGPEAFF. V gene TRBV2 combines with J gene TRBJ1-1, with 8 bases fitting TRBD1. From germline, CDR1 is SNHLY and CDR2 FYNNEI. This CDR3 contains 14 residues. Trimming at V came to 2 bases and at J to 8 bases, leaving 7 bases not matched to a gene. Looking up the rest from reference TRBV2 and TRBJ1-1 gives the full variable domain: EPEVTQTPSHQVTQMGQEVILRCVPISNHLYFYWYRQILGQKVEFLVSFYNNEISEKSEIFDDQFSVERPDGSNFTLKIRSTKLEDSAMYFCASSESAGGPEAFFGQGTRLTVV.

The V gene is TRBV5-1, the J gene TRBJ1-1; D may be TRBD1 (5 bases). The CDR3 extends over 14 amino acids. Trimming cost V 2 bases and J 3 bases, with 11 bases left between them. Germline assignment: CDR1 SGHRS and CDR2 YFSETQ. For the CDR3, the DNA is TGCGCCAGCAGCTTTCAGGGAAGGGACACTGAAGCTTTCTTT. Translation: CASSFQGRDTEAFF.

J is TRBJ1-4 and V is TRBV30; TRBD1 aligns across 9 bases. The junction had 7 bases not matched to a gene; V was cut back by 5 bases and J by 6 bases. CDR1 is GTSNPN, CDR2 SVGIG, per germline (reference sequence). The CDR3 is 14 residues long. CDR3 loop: CAWGNRGRDEKLFF. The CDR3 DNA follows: TGTGCCTGGGGGAACAGGGGGCGAGATGAAAAACTGTTTTTT.

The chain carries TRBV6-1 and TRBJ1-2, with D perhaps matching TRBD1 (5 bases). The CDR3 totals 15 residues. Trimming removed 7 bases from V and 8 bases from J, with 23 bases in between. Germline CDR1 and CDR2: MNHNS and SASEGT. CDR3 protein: CASITALGGVGGYTF. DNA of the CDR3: TGTGCCAGCATCACAGCTTTGGGGGGGGTCGGGGGCTACACCTTC.

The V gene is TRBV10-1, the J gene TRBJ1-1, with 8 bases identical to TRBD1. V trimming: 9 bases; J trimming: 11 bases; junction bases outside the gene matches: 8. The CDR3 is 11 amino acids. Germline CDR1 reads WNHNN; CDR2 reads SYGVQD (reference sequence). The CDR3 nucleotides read TGCGCCAGTTCAGGGGGCATTGAGGCTTTCTTT. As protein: CASSGGIEAFF.